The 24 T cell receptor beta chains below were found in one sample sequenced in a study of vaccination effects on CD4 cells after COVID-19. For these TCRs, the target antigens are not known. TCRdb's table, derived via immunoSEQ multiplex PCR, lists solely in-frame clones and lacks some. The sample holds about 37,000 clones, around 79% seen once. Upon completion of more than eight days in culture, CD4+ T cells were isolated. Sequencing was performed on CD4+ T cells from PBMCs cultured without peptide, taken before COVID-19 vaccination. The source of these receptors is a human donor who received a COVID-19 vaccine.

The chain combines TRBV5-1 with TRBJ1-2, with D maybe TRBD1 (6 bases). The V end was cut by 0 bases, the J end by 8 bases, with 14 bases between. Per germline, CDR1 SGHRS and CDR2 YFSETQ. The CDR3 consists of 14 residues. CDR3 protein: CASSLETTGRGYTF. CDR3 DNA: TGCGCCAGCAGCTTGGAAACGACAGGTCGGGGCTACACCTTC.

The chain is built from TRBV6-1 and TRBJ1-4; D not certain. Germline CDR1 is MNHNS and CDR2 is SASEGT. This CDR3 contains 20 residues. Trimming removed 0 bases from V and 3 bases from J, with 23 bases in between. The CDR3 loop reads CASSEAQLRHRPAANEKLFF. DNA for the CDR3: TGTGCCAGCAGTGAAGCGCAGTTAAGACACAGACCGGCGGCTAATGAAAAACTGTTTTTT.

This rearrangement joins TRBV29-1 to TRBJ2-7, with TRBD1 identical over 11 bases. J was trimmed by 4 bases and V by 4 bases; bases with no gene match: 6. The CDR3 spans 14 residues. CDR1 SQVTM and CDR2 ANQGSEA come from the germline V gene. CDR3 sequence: CSVGGQGARYEQYF. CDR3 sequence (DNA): TGCAGCGTTGGCGGACAGGGGGCGCGGTACGAGCAGTACTTC.

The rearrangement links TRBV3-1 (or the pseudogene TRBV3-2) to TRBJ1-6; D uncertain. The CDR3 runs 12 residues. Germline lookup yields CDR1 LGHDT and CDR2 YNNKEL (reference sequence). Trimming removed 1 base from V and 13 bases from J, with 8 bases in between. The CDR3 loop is CASSQGPTPLHF. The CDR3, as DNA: TGTGCCAGCAGCCAAGGACCGACTCCCCTCCACTTT.

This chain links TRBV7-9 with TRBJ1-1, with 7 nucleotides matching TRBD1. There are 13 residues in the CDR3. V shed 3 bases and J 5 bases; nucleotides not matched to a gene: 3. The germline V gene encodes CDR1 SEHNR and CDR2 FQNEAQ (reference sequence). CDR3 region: CASSFSRGTEAFF. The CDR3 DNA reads TGTGCCAGCAGCTTTAGCAGGGGGACTGAAGCTTTCTTT.

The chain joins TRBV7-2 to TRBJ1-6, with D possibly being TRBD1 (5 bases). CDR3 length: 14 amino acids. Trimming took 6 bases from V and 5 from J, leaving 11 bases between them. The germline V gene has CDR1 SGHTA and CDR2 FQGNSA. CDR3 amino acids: CASRGRRNNSPLHF. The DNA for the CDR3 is TGTGCCAGCAGGGGGCGCAGGAATAATTCACCCCTCCACTTT.

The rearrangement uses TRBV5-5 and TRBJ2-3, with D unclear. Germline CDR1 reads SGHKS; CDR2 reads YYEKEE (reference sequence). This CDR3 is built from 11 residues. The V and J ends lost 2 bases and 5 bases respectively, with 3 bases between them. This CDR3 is CASSLEDTQYF. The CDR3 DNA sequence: TGTGCCAGCAGCTTAGAAGATACGCAGTATTTT.

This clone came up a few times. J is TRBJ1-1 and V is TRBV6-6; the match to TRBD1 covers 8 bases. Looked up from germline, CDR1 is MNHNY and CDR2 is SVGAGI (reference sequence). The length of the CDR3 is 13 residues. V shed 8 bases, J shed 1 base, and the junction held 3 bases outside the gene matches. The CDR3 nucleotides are TGTGCCAGCCAGGACAGGGCGAACACTGAAGCTTTCTTT. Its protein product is CASQDRANTEAFF.

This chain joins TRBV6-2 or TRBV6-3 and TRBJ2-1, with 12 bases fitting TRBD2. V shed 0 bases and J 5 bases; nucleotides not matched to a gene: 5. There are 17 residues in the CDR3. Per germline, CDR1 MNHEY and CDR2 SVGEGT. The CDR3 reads CASSYSMTSGRHNEQFF. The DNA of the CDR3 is TGTGCCAGCAGTTACTCGATGACTAGCGGGAGACACAATGAGCAGTTCTTC.

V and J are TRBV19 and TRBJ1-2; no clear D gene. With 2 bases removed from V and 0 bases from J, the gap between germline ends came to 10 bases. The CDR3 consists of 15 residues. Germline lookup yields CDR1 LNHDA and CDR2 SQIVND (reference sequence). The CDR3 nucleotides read TGTGCCAGTAGTATAACCAGAGTGACTAACTATGGCTACACCTTC. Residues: CASSITRVTNYGYTF.

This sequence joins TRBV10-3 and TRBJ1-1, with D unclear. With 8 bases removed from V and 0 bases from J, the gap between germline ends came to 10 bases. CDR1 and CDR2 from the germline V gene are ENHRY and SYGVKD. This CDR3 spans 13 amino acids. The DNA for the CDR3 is TGTGCCATCCGGGAGAGGATGAACACTGAAGCTTTCTTT. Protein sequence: CAIRERMNTEAFF.

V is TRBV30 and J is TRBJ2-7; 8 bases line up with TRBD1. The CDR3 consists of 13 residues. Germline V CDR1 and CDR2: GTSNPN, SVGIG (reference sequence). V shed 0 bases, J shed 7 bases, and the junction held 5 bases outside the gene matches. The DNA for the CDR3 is TGTGCCTGGAGTGTAGGACAGGGCGCAGAGCAGTACTTC. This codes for CAWSVGQGAEQYF.

This CDR3 is CASSPTGPVNYEQYF. The CDR3 DNA reads as TGTGCCAGCAGCCCAACGGGGCCCGTAAACTACGAGCAGTACTTC. The chain uses TRBV11-1 and TRBJ2-7, with D perhaps matching TRBD1 or TRBD2 (5 bases each). V was shortened by 5 bases and J by 3 bases, with 17 bases between the two germline ends. Germline-derived CDR1 and CDR2 are SGHAT and FQDESV (reference sequence). The CDR3 extends over 15 amino acids. Variable domain in full (rest from reference TRBV11-1 and TRBJ2-7): EAEVAQSPRYKITEKSQAVAFWCDPISGHATLYWYRQILGQGPELLVQFQDESVVDDSQLPKDRFSAERLKGVDSTLKIQPAELGDSAMYLCASSPTGPVNYEQYFGPGTRLTVT.

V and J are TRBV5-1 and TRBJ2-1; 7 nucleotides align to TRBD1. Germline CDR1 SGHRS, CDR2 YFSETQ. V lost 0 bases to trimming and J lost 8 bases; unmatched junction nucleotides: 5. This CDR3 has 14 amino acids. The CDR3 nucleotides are TGCGCCAGCAGCTTGGGGGGACAGTGGGATGAGCAGTTCTTC. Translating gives CASSLGGQWDEQFF.

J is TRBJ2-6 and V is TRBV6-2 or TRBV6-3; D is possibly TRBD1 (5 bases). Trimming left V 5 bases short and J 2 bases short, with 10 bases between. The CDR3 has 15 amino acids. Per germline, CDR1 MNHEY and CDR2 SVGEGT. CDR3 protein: CASSQKGAGANVLTF. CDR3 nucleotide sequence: TGTGCCAGCAGTCAGAAAGGGGCTGGGGCCAACGTCCTGACTTTC.

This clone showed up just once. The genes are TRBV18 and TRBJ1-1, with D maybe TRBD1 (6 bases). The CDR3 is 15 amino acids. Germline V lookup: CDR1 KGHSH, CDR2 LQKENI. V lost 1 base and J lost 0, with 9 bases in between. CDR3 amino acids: CASSPRGGVNTEAFF. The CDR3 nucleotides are TGTGCCAGCTCACCACGAGGGGGAGTGAACACTGAAGCTTTCTTT.

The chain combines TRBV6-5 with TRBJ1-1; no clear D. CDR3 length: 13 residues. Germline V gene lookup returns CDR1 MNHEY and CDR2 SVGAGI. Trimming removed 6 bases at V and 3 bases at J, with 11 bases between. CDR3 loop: CASSRLRDTEAFF. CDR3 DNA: TGTGCCAGCAGCCGCCTTAGGGACACTGAAGCTTTCTTT.

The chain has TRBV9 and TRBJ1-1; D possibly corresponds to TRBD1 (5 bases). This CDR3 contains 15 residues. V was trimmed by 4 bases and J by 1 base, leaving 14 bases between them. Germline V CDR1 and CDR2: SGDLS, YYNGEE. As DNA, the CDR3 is TGTGCCAGCAGCCAATATGCGGGGACGAACACTGAAGCTTTCTTT. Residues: CASSQYAGTNTEAFF.

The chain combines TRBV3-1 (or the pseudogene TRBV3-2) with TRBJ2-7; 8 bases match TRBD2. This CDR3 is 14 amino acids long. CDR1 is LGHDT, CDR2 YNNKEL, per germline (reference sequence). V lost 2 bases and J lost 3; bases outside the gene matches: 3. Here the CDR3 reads CASSQPGTSYEQYF. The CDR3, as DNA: TGTGCCAGCAGCCAACCGGGGACTAGCTACGAGCAGTACTTC.

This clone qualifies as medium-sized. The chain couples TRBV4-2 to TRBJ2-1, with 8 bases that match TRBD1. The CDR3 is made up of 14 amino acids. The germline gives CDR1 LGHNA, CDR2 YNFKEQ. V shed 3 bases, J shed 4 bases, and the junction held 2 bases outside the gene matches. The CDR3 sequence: CASSQDRAYNEQFF. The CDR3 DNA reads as TGTGCCAGCAGCCAGGACAGGGCTTACAATGAGCAGTTCTTC.

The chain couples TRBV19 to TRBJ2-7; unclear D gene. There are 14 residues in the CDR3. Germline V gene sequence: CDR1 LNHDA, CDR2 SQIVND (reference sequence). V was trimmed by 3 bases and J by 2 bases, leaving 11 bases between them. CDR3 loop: CASSIQHEPYEQYF. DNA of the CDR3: TGTGCCAGTAGTATTCAACACGAACCCTACGAGCAGTACTTC.

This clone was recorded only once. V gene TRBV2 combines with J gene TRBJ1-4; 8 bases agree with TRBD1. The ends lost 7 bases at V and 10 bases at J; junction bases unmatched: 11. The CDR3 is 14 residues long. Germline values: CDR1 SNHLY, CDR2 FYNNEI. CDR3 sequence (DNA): TGTGCCAGCACGGGTTTGAGGACAGGGACAAAACTGTTTTTT. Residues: CASTGLRTGTKLFF.

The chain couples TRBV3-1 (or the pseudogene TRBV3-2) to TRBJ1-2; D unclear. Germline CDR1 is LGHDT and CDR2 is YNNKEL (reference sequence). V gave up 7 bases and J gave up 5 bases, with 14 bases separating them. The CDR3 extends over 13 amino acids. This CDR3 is CASNSRERYGYTF. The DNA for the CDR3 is TGTGCCAGCAACTCTAGGGAACGATATGGCTACACCTTC.

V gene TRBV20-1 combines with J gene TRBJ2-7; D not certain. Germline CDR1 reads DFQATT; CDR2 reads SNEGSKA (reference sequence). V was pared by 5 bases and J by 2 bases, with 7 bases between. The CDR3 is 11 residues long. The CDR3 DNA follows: TGCAGTGCTCGAAGAGCCTACGAGCAGTACTTC. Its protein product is CSARRAYEQYF.